This TCR beta chain was obtained from a study of cytomegalovirus exposure and HLA in healthy donors. Points from the study as a whole: Being productive about 87% or about 30% of the time was typical of most TCR beta V segments in an earlier analysis. Associated with cytomegalovirus, according to the listing, were 150 to 200 TCR beta chains.

On this clone itself: Its antigen remains unknown.

The PCR ran on 60 Vbeta and 13 Jbeta primers. Assay: immunoSEQ multiplex PCR; the TCRdb copy retains only in-frame clones and omits some. The sample contains around 200,000 clones, around 83% of which appear only once. The specimen sequenced was PBMCs. The origin of this receptor is a girl aged 2 to 10 in good health and CMV-seropositive.

CDR3 loop: CSVGQSPGNTIYF. The CDR3 DNA sequence: TGCAGCGTCGGACAGTCCCCTGGAAACACCATATATTTT. The J gene is TRBJ1-3, the V gene TRBV29-1; D may be TRBD1 (6 bases). The germline V gene has CDR1 SQVTM and CDR2 ANQGSEA. V dropped 6 bases and J dropped 2 bases, with 11 bases sitting between them. The CDR3 has 13 residues.